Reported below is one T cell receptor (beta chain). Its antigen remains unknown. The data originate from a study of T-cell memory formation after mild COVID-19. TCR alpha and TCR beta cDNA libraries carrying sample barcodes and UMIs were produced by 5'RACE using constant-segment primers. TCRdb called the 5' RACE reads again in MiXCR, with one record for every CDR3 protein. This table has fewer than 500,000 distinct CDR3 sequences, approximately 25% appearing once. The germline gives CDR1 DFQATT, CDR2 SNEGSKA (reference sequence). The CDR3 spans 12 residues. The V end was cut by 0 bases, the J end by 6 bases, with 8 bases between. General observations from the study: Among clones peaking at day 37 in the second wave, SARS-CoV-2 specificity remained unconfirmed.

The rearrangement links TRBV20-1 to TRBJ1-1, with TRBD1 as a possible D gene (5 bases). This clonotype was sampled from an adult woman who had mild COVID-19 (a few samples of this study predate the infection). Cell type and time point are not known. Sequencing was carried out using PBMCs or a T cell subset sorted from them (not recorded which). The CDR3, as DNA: TGCAGTGCTAGAGAGCGGGACGCTGAAGCTTTCTTT. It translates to CSARERDAEAFF.